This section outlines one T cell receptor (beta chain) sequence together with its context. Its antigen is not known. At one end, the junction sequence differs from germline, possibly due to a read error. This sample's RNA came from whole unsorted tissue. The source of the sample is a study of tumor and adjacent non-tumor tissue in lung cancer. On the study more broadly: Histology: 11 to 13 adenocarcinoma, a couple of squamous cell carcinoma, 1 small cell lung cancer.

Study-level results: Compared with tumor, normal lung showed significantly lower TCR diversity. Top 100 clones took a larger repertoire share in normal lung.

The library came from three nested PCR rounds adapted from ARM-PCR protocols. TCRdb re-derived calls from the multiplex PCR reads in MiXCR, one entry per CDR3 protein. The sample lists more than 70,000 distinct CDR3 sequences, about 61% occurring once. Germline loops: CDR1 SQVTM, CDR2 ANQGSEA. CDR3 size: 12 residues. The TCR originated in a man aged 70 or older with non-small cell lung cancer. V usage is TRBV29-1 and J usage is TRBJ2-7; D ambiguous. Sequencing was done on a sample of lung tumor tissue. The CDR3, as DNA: TGCAGCATTGAAGCCCCGAGCTGGGAGCAGTACTTC. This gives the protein CSIEAPSWEQYF.